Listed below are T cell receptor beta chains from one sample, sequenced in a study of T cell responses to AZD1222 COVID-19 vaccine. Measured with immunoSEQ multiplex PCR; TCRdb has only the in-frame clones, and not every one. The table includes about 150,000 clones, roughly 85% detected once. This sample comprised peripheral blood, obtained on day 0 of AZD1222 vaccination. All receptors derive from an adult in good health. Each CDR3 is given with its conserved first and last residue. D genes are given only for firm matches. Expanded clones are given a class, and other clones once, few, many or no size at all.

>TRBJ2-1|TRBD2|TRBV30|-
TGTGCCTGGAGTGGGGGAGATTCCGGACTAGCGGTTTACAATGAGCAGTTCTTC
CAWSGGDSGLAVYNEQFF
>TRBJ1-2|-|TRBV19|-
TGTGCCAGTAGTATCATGAGACACTATGGCTACACCTTC
CASSIMRHYGYTF
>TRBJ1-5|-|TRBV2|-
TGTGCCAGCAGGGACTACAGCCGATCTAGCAATCAGCCCCAGCATTTT
CASRDYSRSSNQPQHF
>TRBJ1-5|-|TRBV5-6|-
TGTGCCAGCAGCTCCGCCGTCAGGGGCCTCAATCAGCCCCAGCATTTT
CASSSAVRGLNQPQHF
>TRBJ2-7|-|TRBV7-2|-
TGTGCCAGCAGCTTAGGACTGGGCCCCTCCTACGAGCAGTACTTC
CASSLGLGPSYEQYF
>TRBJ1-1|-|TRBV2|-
TGTGCCAGCACCGAGGGTCTCCTGAACACTGAAGCTTTCTTT
CASTEGLLNTEAFF
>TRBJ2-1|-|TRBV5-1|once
TGCGCCAGCTCGACAGGCCACCTGAGTGAGCAGTTCTTC
CASSTGHLSEQFF
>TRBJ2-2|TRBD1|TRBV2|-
TGTGCCAGCAGTGGGACAGGGGGGGGTCGAAGGACCGGGGAGCTGTTTTTT
CASSGTGGGRRTGELFF
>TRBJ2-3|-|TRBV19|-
TGTGCCAGTAGTACGGGGGATACGCAGTATTTT
CASSTGDTQYF
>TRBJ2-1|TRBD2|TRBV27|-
TGTGCCAGCAGTTTATCTATAGCGGGAGGGACCAATGAGCAGTTCTTC
CASSLSIAGGTNEQFF
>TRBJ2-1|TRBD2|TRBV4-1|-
TGCGCCAGCAGGCGGGAGAGTTATGAGCAGTTCTTC
CASRRESYEQFF